These T cell receptor beta chains were read from a single sample in a study of CD8 T cells in ankylosing spondylitis. TCRdb recomputed calls from the 5' RACE reads with MiXCR, one row per CDR3 protein. The sample holds 400,000 or so distinct CDR3 sequences, roughly 25% seen once. Sequencing was carried out using blood, either unsorted or a sorted T cell fraction (not recorded which). The receptor source for this set is a male donor with ankylosing spondylitis. CDR3s include the opening cysteine and the closing phenylalanine or tryptophan. A D gene is named only where the DNA matches it firmly. Where a row states a size, it is once, few, many or the class of an expanded clone; other rows omit it.

>TRBV5-1|few|-|TRBJ2-3
CASSLLTGDFTDTQYF
TGCGCCAGCAGCCTTTTGACAGGTGATTTCACAGATACGCAGTATTTT
>TRBV5-6|few|-|TRBJ1-1
CASQGVPGGTEAFF
TGTGCCAGCCAAGGGGTCCCCGGTGGAACTGAAGCTTTCTTT
>TRBV9|-|TRBD2|TRBJ2-3
CASSPRGLAGLPDTQYF
TGTGCCAGCAGCCCCAGAGGGCTAGCGGGTCTCCCAGATACGCAGTATTTT
>TRBV6-2/TRBV6-3|-|-|TRBJ2-7
CASSFGNEQYF
TGTGCCAGCAGTTTCGGAAACGAGCAGTACTTC
>TRBV5-1|few|TRBD2|TRBJ2-3
CASSSGTSGSTDTQYF
TGCGCCAGCAGCTCCGGGACTAGCGGGAGTACAGATACGCAGTATTTT
>TRBV20-1|-|TRBD2|TRBJ2-3
CSAREGGTSGTDTQYF
TGCAGTGCTAGAGAAGGTGGGACTAGCGGCACAGATACGCAGTATTTT
>TRBV12-3/TRBV12-4|few|-|TRBJ2-1
CASSPSGPPSYNEQFF
TGTGCCAGCAGCCCGTCCGGACCCCCTAGTTACAATGAGCAGTTCTTC
>TRBV3-1|many|TRBD2|TRBJ2-5
CASSLLAGEGTQYF
TGTGCCAGCAGCCTACTAGCGGGAGAGGGGACCCAGTACTTC
>TRBV6-1|-|TRBD1|TRBJ2-5
CASEAGTAPETQYF
TGTGCCAGCGAGGCCGGGACAGCCCCAGAGACCCAGTACTTC
>TRBV3-1|few|-|TRBJ1-1
CASSQDSEPRDTEAFF
TGTGCCAGCAGCCAAGATTCGGAACCCCGGGACACTGAAGCTTTCTTT
>TRBV5-1|-|-|TRBJ2-1
CAIYSGTNYNEQFF
TGCGCCATATACTCCGGGACAAACTACAATGAGCAGTTCTTC
>TRBV20-1|-|TRBD2|TRBJ2-4
CSARAGPGLAGEGKNIQHF
TGCAGTGCTAGAGCAGGACCGGGACTAGCGGGAGAGGGCAAAAACATTCAGCACTTC
>TRBV5-4|-|TRBD1|TRBJ2-1
CASSFPRGQSQYNEQFF
TGTGCCAGCAGCTTCCCCAGGGGGCAATCCCAATACAATGAGCAGTTCTTC
>TRBV3-1|few|-|TRBJ1-1
CASRGDRTEAFF
TGTGCCAGCAGGGGGGACCGCACTGAAGCTTTCTTT
>TRBV10-3|few|-|TRBJ2-3
CAISEAQLTDTQYF
TGTGCCATCAGTGAGGCTCAGCTCACAGATACGCAGTATTTT
>TRBV20-1|-|-|TRBJ2-5
CSARDVARETQYF
TGCAGTGCTAGAGACGTAGCCCGTGAGACCCAGTACTTC
>TRBV20-1|-|TRBD1|TRBJ1-5
CSALNPTGSQPQHF
TGCAGTGCTCTAAACCCGACAGGGTCTCAGCCCCAGCATTTT
>TRBV7-8|-|-|TRBJ1-5
CASSLVRGGPGQPQHF
TGTGCCAGCAGCTTAGTGAGGGGGGGGCCGGGTCAGCCCCAGCATTTT
>TRBV11-2|few|-|TRBJ2-1
CASSLVSTSPFF
TGTGCCAGCAGCTTAGTGTCCACTAGTCCGTTCTTC
>TRBV5-5|-|-|TRBJ2-1
CASSLWRDPPQEQFF
TGTGCCAGCAGCTTATGGCGGGACCCCCCTCAAGAGCAGTTCTTC
>TRBV20-1|-|-|TRBJ1-2
CSARAVAFYGYTF
TGCAGTGCTAGAGCGGTAGCATTCTATGGCTACACCTTC
>TRBV4-1|-|-|TRBJ1-2
CASSQDGGYLVHYTF
TGCGCCAGCAGCCAAGACGGAGGTTATCTCGTTCATTACACCTTC
>TRBV20-1|-|-|TRBJ2-1
CSARTKESNNEQFF
TGCAGTGCTAGGACTAAAGAATCTAACAATGAGCAGTTCTTC
>TRBV27|-|-|TRBJ2-2
CAIWDLGGRNTGELFF
TGTGCCATCTGGGACCTCGGGGGGCGGAACACCGGGGAGCTGTTTTTT
>TRBV15|few|TRBD1|TRBJ1-1
CATSRGQGGTEAFF
TGTGCCACCAGCAGGGGACAGGGGGGGACTGAAGCTTTCTTT
>TRBV5-4|-|TRBD1|TRBJ2-1
CASSSQGAKEQFF
TGTGCCAGCAGCTCACAGGGGGCAAAGGAGCAGTTCTTC
>TRBV28|-|-|TRBJ2-1
CASSFRTAKSSYNEQFF
TGTGCCAGCAGTTTCAGGACTGCAAAGAGCTCCTACAATGAGCAGTTCTTC
>TRBV9|few|TRBD1|TRBJ1-2
CASSRDRTAYGYTF
TGTGCCAGCAGCCGGGACAGGACCGCTTATGGCTACACCTTC
>TRBV5-5|-|-|TRBJ1-1
CASSLGGPTMNTEAFF
TGTGCCAGCAGCTTGGGGGGGCCTACAATGAACACTGAAGCTTTCTTT
>TRBV5-1|-|TRBD2|TRBJ2-7
CASSGGSRSSYEQYF
TGCGCCAGCAGCGGCGGGAGTCGGAGTTCCTACGAGCAGTACTTC
>TRBV24-1|few|TRBD2|TRBJ2-1
CATSDLTSDNEQFF
TGTGCCACCAGTGACCTTACTAGCGACAATGAGCAGTTCTTC
>TRBV5-1|few|TRBD2|TRBJ2-1
CASSLSSGSWDEQFF
TGCGCCAGCAGCTTGTCTAGCGGGAGTTGGGATGAGCAGTTCTTC
>TRBV7-9|few|-|TRBJ2-1
CASSFRLRAEDNEQFF
TGTGCCAGCAGCTTTAGACTCAGGGCAGAAGACAATGAGCAGTTCTTC
>TRBV11-2|-|-|TRBJ1-4
CASSDRATNEKLFF
TGTGCCAGCAGCGACAGAGCAACTAATGAAAAACTGTTTTTT
>TRBV29-1|-|TRBD2|TRBJ2-2
CSVGDGGRRNTGELFF
TGCAGCGTGGGGGATGGCGGGAGGAGGAACACCGGGGAGCTGTTTTTT
>TRBV7-2|many|-|TRBJ2-1
CASSLFQRRSSYNEQFF
TGTGCCAGCAGCTTATTCCAGCGGAGGAGCTCCTACAATGAGCAGTTCTTC
>TRBV6-2/TRBV6-3|few|-|TRBJ1-1
CASRRGQKLREAFF
TGTGCCAGCCGAAGAGGGCAAAAACTCAGGGAAGCTTTCTTT
>TRBV4-2|-|-|TRBJ2-1
CASSQDRENRVNEQFF
TGTGCCAGCAGCCAAGATCGGGAGAATAGGGTGAATGAGCAGTTCTTC
>TRBV29-1|-|TRBD2|TRBJ2-3
CSSSVGGPDTQYF
TGCAGCTCTTCTGTGGGAGGGCCAGATACGCAGTATTTT
>TRBV20-1|few|TRBD2|TRBJ2-5
CSAPTSGGGETQYF
TGCAGTGCGCCGACTAGCGGAGGGGGGGAGACCCAGTACTTC
>TRBV18|-|TRBD1|TRBJ2-1
CASSPQTGGYNEQFF
TGTGCCAGCTCACCCCAGACAGGGGGCTACAATGAGCAGTTCTTC
>TRBV10-1|-|-|TRBJ2-1
CASSSDQGSYNEQFF
TGCGCCAGCAGTTCGGACCAGGGCTCCTACAATGAGCAGTTCTTC
>TRBV5-1|-|TRBD1|TRBJ1-2
CASGPTGGNYGYTF
TGCGCCAGCGGACCGACAGGGGGGAACTATGGCTACACCTTC
>TRBV15|-|-|TRBJ2-7
CATSREVSGYEQYF
TGTGCCACCAGCAGAGAGGTCAGCGGTTACGAGCAGTACTTC
>TRBV10-2|once|TRBD1|TRBJ2-2
CASSEGPQGVGTGELFF
TGCGCCAGCAGTGAGGGCCCACAGGGGGTCGGCACCGGGGAGCTGTTTTTT
>TRBV10-3|-|-|TRBJ1-1
CAISEGTTVEAFF
TGTGCCATCAGTGAGGGCACGACAGTTGAAGCTTTCTTT
>TRBV25-1|-|-|TRBJ2-1
CASSEYRGTGEQFF
TGTGCCAGCAGTGAATATAGGGGGACCGGTGAGCAGTTCTTC
>TRBV12-3/TRBV12-4|-|TRBD2|TRBJ2-3
CASRLAGGSDTQYF
TGTGCCAGCAGGTTAGCGGGAGGGTCAGATACGCAGTATTTT
>TRBV18|few|-|TRBJ1-1
CASSPLTDNTEAFF
TGTGCCAGCTCACCCCTAACAGATAACACTGAAGCTTTCTTT
>TRBV12-3/TRBV12-4|-|TRBD2|TRBJ2-1
CASSLSVGRNYNEQFF
TGTGCCAGCAGTTTATCTGTCGGGAGGAACTACAATGAGCAGTTCTTC
>TRBV13|-|-|TRBJ1-6
CASRLLRSSYNSPLHF
TGTGCCAGCAGATTACTACGGAGCTCCTATAATTCACCCCTCCACTTT
>TRBV12-3/TRBV12-4|few|TRBD1|TRBJ1-2
CASREGQGGGYTF
TGTGCCAGCAGGGAGGGACAGGGTGGCGGCTACACCTTC